This TCR beta chain was profiled in a study of vaccination and CD4 T cells after COVID-19. To note about this clonotype: Its target is not known.

This CDR3 is built from 18 residues. Trimming removed 0 bases at V and 4 bases at J, with 16 bases between. From germline, CDR1 is MNHEY and CDR2 SVGEGT. Sequenced with the Oncomine TCR Beta short-read assay was DNA taken from cultured CD4+ T cells. One entry per CDR3 protein, called by TCRdb with MiXCR from the PCR reads. The top ten clones hold 18% of a sample with about 20,000 distinct CDR3 sequences, over 35% of them seen once. Treatment: approximately nine-day PBMC culture with coronavirus spike peptide pools or control peptides (ViraFEST assay). Culture proceeded for 10 days, and CD4+ T cells were then isolated by negative selection.

The receptor was isolated from a human donor who received a COVID-19 vaccine. Source: CD4+ T cells from blood, cultured in vitro, taken before SARS-CoV-2 vaccination. This sequence joins TRBV6-2 or TRBV6-3 and TRBJ2-6; D may be TRBD2 (5 bases). CDR3 nucleotides: TGTGCCAGCAGTTACTCGATGAGGGTTGTCTACGGGGCCAACGTCCTGACTTTC. Residues: CASSYSMRVVYGANVLTF.